One and the same sample provided the 16 T cell receptor beta chains below, sequenced in a study of response to subunit inactivated influenza vaccine. Each CDR3 protein gets one entry after TCRdb re-called the RT-PCR reads with MiXCR. The sample lists a few hundred thousand distinct CDR3 sequences, 11% to 15% seen once, with around 10% in the top ten. Specimen: PBMCs from blood, collected 11 to 12 days after vaccination. The receptors derive from a man aged 50-59 years who received an inactivated influenza vaccine.

This clonotype was recorded a few times. V and J are TRBV20-1 and TRBJ2-1, with 8 nucleotides matching TRBD2. In germline, CDR1 is DFQATT, CDR2 SNEGSKA (reference sequence). V was pared by 4 bases and J by 9 bases, with 8 bases of the junction left unmatched. The CDR3 extends over 13 amino acids. The chain's CDR3 is CSATPRTSIEQFF. DNA of the CDR3: TGCAGTGCTACCCCAAGGACTAGCATTGAGCAGTTCTTC.

This clonotype was seen ten or more times. The chain recombines TRBV5-5 with TRBJ2-7; the match to TRBD1 covers 7 bases. V lost 1 base and J lost 2; bases outside the gene matches: 6. Germline-derived CDR1 and CDR2 are SGHKS and YYEKEE (reference sequence). CDR3 length: 15 residues. The DNA for the CDR3 is TGTGCCAGCAGCTTGCCGGGACAGCAAGCCTACGAGCAGTACTTC. Its protein is CASSLPGQQAYEQYF. Combining the CDR3 with reference TRBV5-5 and TRBJ2-7 gives the whole variable domain DAGVTQSPTHLIKTRGQQVTLRCSPISGHKSVSWYQQVLGQGPQFIFQYYEKEERGRGNFPDRFSARQFPNYSSELNVNALLLGDSALYLCASSLPGQQAYEQYFGPGTRLTVT.

This clonotype appeared many times. The chain recombines TRBV7-2 with TRBJ2-7; D assignment may be TRBD1 or TRBD2 (5 bases each). Trimming removed 5 bases from V and 7 bases from J, with 21 bases in between. The germline gives CDR1 SGHTA, CDR2 FQGNSA. This CDR3 comprises 15 residues. The CDR3 loop is CASSTKGRAVGEQYF. CDR3 nucleotides: TGTGCCAGCAGCACCAAGGGACGAGCGGTTGGAGAGCAGTACTTC. The variable domain in full, with the rest retrieved from reference TRBV7-2 and TRBJ2-7, is GAGVSQSPSNKVTEKGKDVELRCDPISGHTALYWYRQSLGQGLEFLIYFQGNSAPDKSGLPSDRFSAERTGGSVSTLTIQRTQQEDSAVYLCASSTKGRAVGEQYFGPGTRLTVT.

V usage is TRBV4-2 and J usage is TRBJ1-2, with 9 nucleotides matching TRBD1. Per the germline V gene, CDR1 is LGHNA and CDR2 is YNFKEQ. The CDR3 extends over 13 amino acids. Germline trimming cut 8 bases from V and 4 bases from J; bases unmatched to any gene: 5. CDR3 nucleotide sequence: TGTGCCAGCGGGCAACAGGGGGCCTATGGCTACACCTTC. Its translation is CASGQQGAYGYTF.

The chain is built from TRBV28 and TRBJ2-7; 8 bases are shared with TRBD1. V shed 5 bases and J 5 bases; nucleotides not matched to a gene: 11. CDR1 is MDHEN, CDR2 SYDVKM, per germline. The CDR3 sequence is 15 residues long. The chain's CDR3 is CASSMQGQGEDEQYF. The CDR3 nucleotides are TGTGCCAGCAGTATGCAAGGACAGGGCGAGGACGAGCAGTACTTC.

This clonotype was found a few times. The genes are TRBV20-1 and TRBJ2-7; TRBD1 aligns across 7 bases. V shed 3 bases, J shed 5 bases, and the junction held 7 bases outside the gene matches. The V gene's germline CDR1 is DFQATT and CDR2 SNEGSKA (reference sequence). This CDR3 is built from 13 residues. CDR3: CSARTGSLDEQYF. CDR3 nucleotide sequence: TGCAGTGCTAGGACAGGGTCCCTCGACGAGCAGTACTTC.

The CDR3 reads CASTLTGEQYF. The DNA for the CDR3 is TGTGCCAGCACCCTCACGGGCGAGCAGTACTTC. The chain uses TRBV28 and TRBJ2-7; no reliable D call. Deletions cut 7 bases from V and 6 bases from J, with 10 bases between. CDR1 MDHEN and CDR2 SYDVKM come from the germline V gene. CDR3 length: 11 amino acids.

The table lists this clonotype with a few counts. This chain joins TRBV28 and TRBJ2-1, with 10 bases identical to TRBD2. Germline CDR1 reads MDHEN; CDR2 reads SYDVKM. The ends lost 2 bases at V and 2 bases at J; junction bases unmatched: 3. This CDR3 spans 16 amino acids. The CDR3 is CASSLETSGAYNEQFF. CDR3 nucleotides: TGTGCCAGCAGTTTAGAAACTAGCGGGGCCTACAATGAGCAGTTCTTC. The whole variable domain, remainder taken from reference TRBV28 and TRBJ2-1, is DVKVTQSSRYLVKRTGEKVFLECVQDMDHENMFWYRQDPGLGLRLIYFSYDVKMKEKGDIPEGYSVSREKKERFSLILESASTNQTSMYLCASSLETSGAYNEQFFGPGTRLTVL.

The chain couples TRBV9 to TRBJ2-1; D is possibly TRBD1 (5 bases). V was pared by 1 base and J by 8 bases, with 10 bases between. Germline values: CDR1 SGDLS, CDR2 YYNGEE. The CDR3 length is 13 residues. The CDR3 is CASSVSPRDEQFF. In DNA, the CDR3 is TGTGCCAGCAGCGTAAGTCCCAGGGATGAGCAGTTCTTC.

This clonotype was counted at least ten times. The V call is TRBV5-6, the J call TRBJ2-7; D is unclear. This CDR3 spans 11 amino acids. Looked up from germline, CDR1 is SGHDT and CDR2 is YYEEEE. The ends were cut back, 2 bases at V and 4 bases at J, with 4 bases in the middle. The CDR3 DNA sequence: TGTGCCAGCAGCTTTATGTACGAGCAGTACTTC. This gives the protein CASSFMYEQYF.

This clonotype occurred a few times. The chain combines TRBV20-1 with TRBJ2-1, with D perhaps matching TRBD2 (5 bases). The ends were cut back, 1 base at V and 0 bases at J, with 16 bases in the middle. This CDR3 has 17 residues. Looked up from germline, CDR1 is DFQATT and CDR2 is SNEGSKA (reference sequence). In nucleotides, the CDR3 is TGCAGTGCTAGAGGGAATGGGCGGACTCTCTCCTACAATGAGCAGTTCTTC. The encoded protein is CSARGNGRTLSYNEQFF.

The rearrangement links TRBV4-3 to TRBJ2-7, with 7 bases that match TRBD1. This CDR3 region has 14 residues. V dropped 3 bases and J dropped 3; count of bases not matched to a gene: 5. In germline, CDR1 is LGHNA, CDR2 YSLEER. The CDR3, as DNA: TGCGCCAGCAGCCACTTAACAGGGGACTACGAGCAGTACTTC. It specifies CASSHLTGDYEQYF.

This clonotype was counted between two and nine times. The V gene is TRBV6-1, the J gene TRBJ2-1; 12 bases map to TRBD2. Germline loops: CDR1 MNHNS, CDR2 SASEGT. Trimming removed 5 bases from V and 1 base from J; junction bases left unmatched: 6. There are 17 residues in the CDR3. The CDR3 here is CASSRTSGTVSYNEQFF. CDR3 in DNA: TGTGCCAGCAGTCGGACTAGCGGGACGGTGTCCTACAATGAGCAGTTCTTC.

This clonotype was detected many times. The gene calls are TRBV10-3 and TRBJ2-7; a weak D match, TRBD2 (6 bases). V lost 4 bases and J lost 5, with 30 bases in between. CDR1 and CDR2 (germline): ENHRY, SYGVKD. The CDR3 spans 19 residues. The CDR3 DNA is TGTGCCATCAGTGCCGAGAAATGGAGGAGGTGGGAGGACCTCGACGAGCAGTACTTC. It is translated as CAISAEKWRRWEDLDEQYF.

This clonotype was seen only a few times. This chain connects TRBV5-1 to TRBJ2-7; D tentatively reads TRBD1 or TRBD2 (5 bases each). The V gene lost 1 base and the J gene lost 0 bases, with 14 bases spanning the gap. CDR3 length equals 16 residues. Germline V lookup: CDR1 SGHRS, CDR2 YFSETQ. The CDR3 is CASSLRGEPLSYEQYF. CDR3 coding DNA: TGCGCCAGCAGCTTGAGAGGGGAGCCCCTCTCCTACGAGCAGTACTTC.

The chain carries TRBV6-5 and TRBJ2-1; no firm D call. This CDR3 is 17 amino acids long. Deletions cut 2 bases from V and 0 bases from J, with 14 bases between. Germline-derived CDR1 and CDR2 are MNHEY and SVGAGI. In DNA form, the CDR3 reads TGTGCCAGCAGTTACGCTACACTCTGGAGCTCCTACAATGAGCAGTTCTTC. This translates into CASSYATLWSSYNEQFF.